A single sample is the source of the 24 T cell receptor beta chains below, sequenced in a study of cytomegalovirus exposure and HLA in healthy donors. Vbeta (60) and Jbeta (13) primers were used in the PCR. Assay: immunoSEQ multiplex PCR; the TCRdb copy retains only in-frame clones and omits some. This table holds around 170,000 clones, roughly 82% found once. Sequencing was done on a sample of PBMCs. The receptors stem from a man in his forties or fifties in good health and CMV-seronegative.

This clone was counted once. The DNA for the CDR3 is TGTGCCAGCACCACGACAGGGGGCGGCAACACCGGGGAGCTGTTTTTT. This encodes CASTTTGGGNTGELFF. The gene calls are TRBV28 and TRBJ2-2, with 10 bases matching TRBD1. The CDR3 has 16 residues. Trimming at V came to 7 bases and at J to 2 bases, leaving 7 bases not matched to a gene. CDR1 is MDHEN, CDR2 SYDVKM, per germline.

This chain uses TRBV15 with TRBJ1-1; 9 bases are shared with TRBD1. The CDR3 extends over 14 amino acids. The germline V gene has CDR1 LNHNV and CDR2 YYDKDF (reference sequence). The V gene end was trimmed by 2 bases and the J gene end by 6 bases; junction bases not matched to a gene: 4. CDR3 region: CATSRQQGAAEAFF. CDR3 sequence (DNA): TGTGCCACCAGCAGACAACAGGGGGCAGCTGAAGCTTTCTTT.

The chain recombines TRBV7-2 with TRBJ1-2; tentative D call: TRBD1 (5 bases). The CDR3 contains 17 residues. Per the germline V gene, CDR1 is SGHTA and CDR2 is FQGNSA. V lost 1 base and J 1 base, leaving 16 bases between the germline ends. The CDR3 spells CASSLGSGTGVNYGYTF. CDR3 sequence (DNA): TGTGCCAGCAGCTTAGGGTCAGGGACTGGTGTTAACTATGGCTACACCTTC.

J is TRBJ2-3 and V is TRBV6-5; weak D call: TRBD2 (5 bases). V shed 6 bases and J shed 7 bases, with 17 bases lying between them. Germline-derived CDR1 and CDR2 are MNHEY and SVGAGI. This CDR3 is 14 amino acids long. CDR3 coding DNA: TGTGCCAGCAGACTCGCGCTAGCCAGTAATACGCAGTATTTT. Its translation is CASRLALASNTQYF.

This chain uses TRBV27 with TRBJ2-5; 15 bases are a match to TRBD2. There are 18 residues in the CDR3. Germline assignment: CDR1 MNHEY and CDR2 SMNVEV (reference sequence). V shed 5 bases and J 2 bases; nucleotides not matched to a gene: 9. The CDR3 here is CASSPRGTSGGKQETQYF. The CDR3 DNA reads as TGTGCCAGCAGTCCCCGTGGGACTAGCGGGGGGAAACAAGAGACCCAGTACTTC.

The rearrangement joins TRBV5-1 to TRBJ1-2; TRBD1 matches 7 bases. Germline V lookup: CDR1 SGHRS, CDR2 YFSETQ. This CDR3 is built from 13 residues. Germline trimming cut 4 bases from V and 2 bases from J; bases unmatched to any gene: 2. CDR3 in amino acids: CASSATGNYGYTF. CDR3 nucleotides: TGCGCCAGCAGCGCGACAGGGAACTATGGCTACACCTTC.

The rearrangement links TRBV7-8 to TRBJ2-1, with 9 bases lining up with TRBD1. This CDR3 has 15 residues. Germline values: CDR1 SGHVS, CDR2 FQNEAQ. J gave up 8 bases and V 6 bases, and 11 bases lay outside the gene matches. The CDR3 DNA follows: TGTGCCAGCAGTCTAGACCGGACAGGGGTGGATGAGCAGTTCTTC. This translates into CASSLDRTGVDEQFF. The complete variable domain, with remaining parts taken from reference TRBV7-8 and TRBJ2-1, reads GAGVSQSPRYKVAKRGQDVALRCDPISGHVSLFWYQQALGQGPEFLTYFQNEAQLDKSGLPSDRFFAERPEGSVSTLKIQRTQQEDSAVYLCASSLDRTGVDEQFFGPGTRLTVL.

The V and J genes are TRBV19 and TRBJ2-2; D possibly corresponds to TRBD2 (5 bases). The CDR3 covers 13 residues. Germline CDR1 LNHDA, CDR2 SQIVND (reference sequence). Trimming removed 8 bases at V and 0 bases at J, with 7 bases between. The CDR3 DNA reads as TGTGCCAGTTGGGGAGCGAACACCGGGGAGCTGTTTTTT. Its protein product is CASWGANTGELFF.

This clone has just one count. This chain joins TRBV5-4 and TRBJ2-4, with unresolved D. The CDR3 loop spans 16 amino acids. CDR1 and CDR2 from the germline V gene are SGHNT and YYREEE (reference sequence). Trimming cost V 4 bases and J 0 bases, with 14 bases left between them. Here the CDR3 reads CASSRASTIAKNIQYF. The CDR3 DNA is TGTGCCAGCAGCCGCGCATCTACCATAGCCAAAAACATTCAGTACTTC.

The chain couples TRBV30 to TRBJ1-2; the match to TRBD1 covers 9 bases. Germline-derived CDR1 and CDR2 are GTSNPN and SVGIG (reference sequence). This CDR3 has 13 residues. V shed 5 bases and J 4 bases; nucleotides not matched to a gene: 5. Here the CDR3 reads CAWGEDRGYGYTF. The CDR3 nucleotides are TGTGCCTGGGGGGAGGACAGGGGCTATGGCTACACCTTC.

This clone was observed a single time. The V and J genes are TRBV2 and TRBJ2-7; D perhaps matches TRBD2 (6 bases). Trimming pared 4 bases from V and 3 bases from J, leaving 7 bases between. Looked up from germline, CDR1 is SNHLY and CDR2 is FYNNEI. The CDR3 spans 12 residues. The CDR3 DNA follows: TGTGCCAGCAGTGGGGGGGTCTACGAGCAGTACTTC. Translating it yields CASSGGVYEQYF. Filled out from reference TRBV2 and TRBJ2-7, the complete variable domain reads EPEVTQTPSHQVTQMGQEVILRCVPISNHLYFYWYRQILGQKVEFLVSFYNNEISEKSEIFDDQFSVERPDGSNFTLKIRSTKLEDSAMYFCASSGGVYEQYFGPGTRLTVT.

This chain links TRBV4-3 with TRBJ1-5, with no clear D. The CDR3 covers 16 residues. V was cut by 0 bases and J by 3 bases, with 12 bases left in between. In germline, CDR1 is LGHNA, CDR2 YSLEER. Here the CDR3 DNA reads TGCGCCAGCAGCCAAGATTCTCCGGCGGCCAATCAGCCCCAGCATTTT. Its translation is CASSQDSPAANQPQHF.

This sequence joins TRBV15 and TRBJ2-4; TRBD2 might be the D (6 bases). The V gene lost 1 base and the J gene lost 4 bases, with 8 bases spanning the gap. The CDR3 runs 14 residues. Germline loops: CDR1 LNHNV, CDR2 YYDKDF (reference sequence). CDR3 coding DNA: TGTGCCACCAGCAGAGTTCGGGGGAAAAACATTCAGTACTTC. Protein product: CATSRVRGKNIQYF.

This clone was detected only a few times. Different DNA sequences within this sample yield the same CDR3. The chain has TRBV28 and TRBJ1-5; no firm D call. The CDR3 contains 12 residues. Trimming shortened V by 6 bases and J by 0 bases, and 3 bases separated the two germline ends. Germline V gene sequence: CDR1 MDHEN, CDR2 SYDVKM. Written as DNA, the CDR3 is TGTGCCAGCAGATATAGCAATCAGCCCCAGCATTTT. Its protein is CASRYSNQPQHF.

This rearrangement joins TRBV7-2 to TRBJ2-7, with 8 nucleotides matching TRBD2. Looked up from germline, CDR1 is SGHTA and CDR2 is FQGNSA. The junction had 2 bases not matched to a gene; V was cut back by 4 bases and J by 0 bases. The CDR3 spans 14 residues. This CDR3 is CASSSSGPSYEQYF. The CDR3 DNA follows: TGTGCCAGCAGCTCTAGCGGGCCCTCCTACGAGCAGTACTTC.

The rearrangement joins TRBV7-2 to TRBJ2-7; 11 nucleotides agree with TRBD1. Germline assignment: CDR1 SGHTA and CDR2 FQGNSA. CDR3 length equals 16 residues. Trimming cost V 4 bases and J 2 bases; bases outside gene matches: 7. CDR3 sequence reads: CASSYTGTGGTYEQYF. The CDR3 nucleotides read TGTGCCAGCAGCTATACCGGGACAGGGGGGACCTACGAGCAGTACTTC.

The J gene is TRBJ2-2, the V gene TRBV19, with 10 bases matching TRBD2. This CDR3 is 16 amino acids long. V gave up 5 bases and J gave up 5 bases; unmatched junction bases: 8. Germline-derived CDR1 and CDR2 are LNHDA and SQIVND (reference sequence). As DNA, the CDR3 is TGTGCCAGTAGTTCCTCTAGCGGGGGAGCAACCGGGGAGCTGTTTTTT. This gives the protein CASSSSSGGATGELFF. Full variable domain (missing parts from reference TRBV19 and TRBJ2-2): DGGITQSPKYLFRKEGQNVTLSCEQNLNHDAMYWYRQDPGQGLRLIYYSQIVNDFQKGDIAEGYSVSREKKESFPLTVTSAQKNPTAFYLCASSSSSGGATGELFFGEGSRLTVL.

This chain connects TRBV28 to TRBJ2-3, with 8 bases matching TRBD2. Germline-derived CDR1 and CDR2 are MDHEN and SYDVKM. The trim removed 9 bases at V and 2 bases at J, leaving 7 bases unmatched. This CDR3 has 14 residues. CDR3 nucleotides: TGTGCCAGTGGCGCACTAGCGGTCACAGATACGCAGTATTTT. This sequence encodes CASGALAVTDTQYF.

The gene calls are TRBV10-3 and TRBJ1-2, with TRBD1 matching 7 bases. CDR3 length equals 13 residues. The trim removed 4 bases at V and 11 bases at J, leaving 10 bases unmatched. CDR1 and CDR2 from the germline V gene are ENHRY and SYGVKD. CDR3 protein: CAISGQTGLSYTF. As DNA, the CDR3 is TGTGCCATCAGTGGGCAGACAGGGTTGTCATACACCTTC.

The rearrangement joins TRBV21-1 to TRBJ2-7; whether TRBD1, the table's D call, matches the DNA was not checked. TRBV21-1 represents a pseudogene. This CDR3 comprises 16 residues. The chain's CDR3 is CASRHPPRDRVYEQYF. The CDR3 nucleotides are TGTGCCAGCAGGCACCCCCCCCGGGACAGGGTCTACGAGCAGTACTTC.

This rearrangement joins TRBV28 to TRBJ2-3; maybe TRBD2 (6 bases). CDR1 and CDR2 from the germline V gene are MDHEN and SYDVKM. Trimming removed 3 bases at V and 2 bases at J, with 12 bases between. This CDR3 contains 15 residues. Here the CDR3 DNA reads TGTGCCAGCAGTTTGGAGGGGCAGATCACAGATACGCAGTATTTT. Its protein product is CASSLEGQITDTQYF.

The J gene is TRBJ2-2, the V gene TRBV7-9; D ambiguous. This CDR3 has 15 residues. Germline CDR1 is SEHNR and CDR2 is FQNEAQ (reference sequence). V was clipped by 7 bases and J by 2 bases, with 14 bases between them. CDR3 coding DNA: TGTGCCAGCACCGAGAGAGGTTTTAACACCGGGGAGCTGTTTTTT. Its translation: CASTERGFNTGELFF.

This rearrangement joins TRBV28 to TRBJ1-2; D remains ambiguous. This CDR3 contains 15 residues. Germline V gene lookup returns CDR1 MDHEN and CDR2 SYDVKM. Trimming removed 2 bases from V and 5 bases from J, with 15 bases in between. This CDR3 reads CASSLDSKAYYGYTF. The CDR3 bases are TGTGCCAGCAGTTTAGACTCTAAGGCGTATTATGGCTACACCTTC.

Turning to this clone: At one end the junction does not follow the germline gene, possibly because of a read error. The CDR3 sequence: CASSLYGGSSYNGQFF. The CDR3 DNA reads TGTGCCAGCAGCCTGTACGGGGGGAGCTCCTACAATGGGCAGTTCTTC. J is TRBJ2-1 and V is TRBV11-3; 7 bases line up with TRBD2. CDR3 length: 16 residues. The V gene's germline CDR1 is SGHNT and CDR2 YENEEA.